This T cell receptor beta chain was captured in a study of T cell responses to AZD1222 COVID-19 vaccine. Germline V gene sequence: CDR1 SGDLS, CDR2 YYNGEE. This CDR3 region has 14 residues. The junction had 10 bases not matched to a gene; V was cut back by 8 bases and J by 4 bases. The protocol was immunoSEQ multiplex PCR, while the TCRdb copy is restricted to in-frame clones and leaves out a portion. The sample lists about 120,000 clones; over 75% were seen once. The receptor comes from an adult in good health. The J gene is TRBJ2-5, the V gene TRBV9; 8 nucleotides line up with TRBD2. The sequences come from peripheral blood, collected on day 0 of AZD1222 vaccination. In nucleotides, the CDR3 is TGTGCCAGTAGCCCCTGGACTAGCAGAGAGACCCAGTACTTC. It codes for CASSPWTSRETQYF.